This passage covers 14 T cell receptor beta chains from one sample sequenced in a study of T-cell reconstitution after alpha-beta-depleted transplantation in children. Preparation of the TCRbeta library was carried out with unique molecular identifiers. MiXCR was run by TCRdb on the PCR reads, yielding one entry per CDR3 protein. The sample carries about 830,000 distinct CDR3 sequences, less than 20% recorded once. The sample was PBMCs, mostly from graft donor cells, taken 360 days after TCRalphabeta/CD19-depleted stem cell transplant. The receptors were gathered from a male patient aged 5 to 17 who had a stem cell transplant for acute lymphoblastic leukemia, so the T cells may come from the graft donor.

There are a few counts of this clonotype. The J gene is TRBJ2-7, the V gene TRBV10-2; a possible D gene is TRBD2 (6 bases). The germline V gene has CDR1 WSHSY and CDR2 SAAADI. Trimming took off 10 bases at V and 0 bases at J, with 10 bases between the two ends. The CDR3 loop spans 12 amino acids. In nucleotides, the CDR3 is TGCGCCACCGAGACTAGCTCCTACGAGCAGTACTTC. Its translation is CATETSSYEQYF.

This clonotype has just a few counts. The CDR3 here is CASSWSGSTFTDTQYF. Written as DNA, the CDR3 is TGTGCCAGCAGCTGGAGCGGGAGCACCTTCACAGATACGCAGTATTTT. This chain links TRBV7-9 with TRBJ2-3, with TRBD2 identical over 8 bases. Unmatched junction bases numbered 8, after V lost 4 bases and J lost 2 bases. CDR1 is SEHNR, CDR2 FQNEAQ, per germline (reference sequence). The CDR3 covers 16 residues.

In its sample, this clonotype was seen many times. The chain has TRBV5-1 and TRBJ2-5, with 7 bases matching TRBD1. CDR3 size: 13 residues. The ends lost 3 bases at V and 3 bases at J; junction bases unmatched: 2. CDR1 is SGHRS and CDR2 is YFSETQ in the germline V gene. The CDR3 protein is CASSSQGEETQYF. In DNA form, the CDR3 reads TGCGCCAGCAGCTCGCAGGGGGAAGAGACCCAGTACTTC. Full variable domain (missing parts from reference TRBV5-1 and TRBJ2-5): KAGVTQTPRYLIKTRGQQVTLSCSPISGHRSVSWYQQTPGQGLQFLFEYFSETQRNKGNFPGRFSGRQFSNSRSEMNVSTLELGDSALYLCASSSQGEETQYFGPGTRLLVL.

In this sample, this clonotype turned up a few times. The CDR3 region is CASSWGPQGGEQYF. The CDR3 coding sequence is TGTGCCAGCAGCTGGGGCCCACAGGGAGGCGAGCAGTACTTC. The chain combines TRBV5-6 with TRBJ2-7; D could derive from TRBD1 or TRBD2 (6 bases each). V lost 3 bases and J lost 6, with 16 bases in between. Germline lookup yields CDR1 SGHDT and CDR2 YYEEEE. The CDR3 is 14 residues long.

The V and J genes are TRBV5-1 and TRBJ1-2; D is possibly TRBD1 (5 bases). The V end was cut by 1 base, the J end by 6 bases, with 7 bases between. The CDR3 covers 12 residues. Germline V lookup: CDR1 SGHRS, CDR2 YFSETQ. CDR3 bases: TGCGCCAGCAGCTTGCCAGGGAATGGCTACACCTTC. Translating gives CASSLPGNGYTF.

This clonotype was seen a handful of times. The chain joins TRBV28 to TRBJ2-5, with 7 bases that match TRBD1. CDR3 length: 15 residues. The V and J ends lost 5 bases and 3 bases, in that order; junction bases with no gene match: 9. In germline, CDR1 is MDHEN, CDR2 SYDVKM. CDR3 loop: CASSMTGTVKETQYF. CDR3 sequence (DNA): TGTGCCAGCAGTATGACCGGGACAGTAAAAGAGACCCAGTACTTC.

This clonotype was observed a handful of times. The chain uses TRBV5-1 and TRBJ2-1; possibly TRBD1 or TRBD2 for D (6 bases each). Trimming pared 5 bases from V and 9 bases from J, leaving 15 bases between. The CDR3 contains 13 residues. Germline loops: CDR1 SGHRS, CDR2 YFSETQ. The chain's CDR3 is CASSPSSGAEQFF. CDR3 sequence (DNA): TGCGCCAGCAGTCCCTCCTCGGGGGCTGAGCAGTTCTTC.

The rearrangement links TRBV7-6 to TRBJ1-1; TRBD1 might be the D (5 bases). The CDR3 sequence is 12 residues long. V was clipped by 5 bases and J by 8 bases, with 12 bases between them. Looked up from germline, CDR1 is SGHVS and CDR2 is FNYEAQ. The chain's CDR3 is CASSPTVDEAFF. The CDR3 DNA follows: TGTGCCAGCAGCCCGACAGTCGACGAAGCTTTCTTT.

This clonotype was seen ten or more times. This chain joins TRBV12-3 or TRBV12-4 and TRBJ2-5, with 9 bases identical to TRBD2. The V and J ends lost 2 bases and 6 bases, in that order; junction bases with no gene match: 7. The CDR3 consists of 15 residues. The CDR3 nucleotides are TGTGCCAGCAGTTTATATAGCGGGAGAGGAAAGACCCAGTACTTC. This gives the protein CASSLYSGRGKTQYF.

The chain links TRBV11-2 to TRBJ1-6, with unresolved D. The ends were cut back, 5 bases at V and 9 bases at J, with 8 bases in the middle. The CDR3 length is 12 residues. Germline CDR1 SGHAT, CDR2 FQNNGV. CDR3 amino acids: CASSPWASPLHF. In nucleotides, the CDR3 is TGTGCCAGCAGCCCCTGGGCTTCACCCCTCCACTTT.

The CDR3 protein is CATRREGLDEQFF. The CDR3 DNA sequence: TGTGCCACCAGGCGGGAGGGTCTCGATGAGCAGTTCTTC. This sequence joins TRBV24-1 and TRBJ2-1; 9 bases fit TRBD2. Germline-derived CDR1 and CDR2 are KGHDR and SFDVKD. The V gene end was trimmed by 7 bases and the J gene end by 8 bases; junction bases not matched to a gene: 5. The CDR3 totals 13 residues.

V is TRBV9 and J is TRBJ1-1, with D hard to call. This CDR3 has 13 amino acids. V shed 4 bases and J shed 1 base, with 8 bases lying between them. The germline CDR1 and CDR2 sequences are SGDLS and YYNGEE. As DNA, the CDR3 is TGTGCCAGCAGCCCCTGGCGGAACACTGAAGCTTTCTTT. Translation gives CASSPWRNTEAFF.

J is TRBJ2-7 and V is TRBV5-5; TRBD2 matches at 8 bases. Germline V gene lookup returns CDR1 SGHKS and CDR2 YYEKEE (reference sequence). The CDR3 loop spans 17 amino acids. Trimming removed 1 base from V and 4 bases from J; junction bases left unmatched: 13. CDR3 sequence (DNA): TGTGCCAGCAGCTTGCATCAGCTCCGGCGGGGGGATTACGAGCAGTACTTC. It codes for CASSLHQLRRGDYEQYF.

CDR3 sequence reads: CASSPGGPRNTEAFF. CDR3 sequence (DNA): TGCGCCAGCAGCCCCGGGGGGCCCCGGAACACTGAAGCTTTCTTT. The J gene is TRBJ1-1, the V gene TRBV5-1; a possible D gene is TRBD1 (6 bases). Trimming stripped 4 bases from V and 1 base from J, with 14 bases between. CDR1 and CDR2 (germline): SGHRS, YFSETQ. The CDR3 runs to 15 residues.